The rows below give T cell receptor beta chains drawn from one sample of a study of OX40 agonist ivuxolimab in advanced cancers. Sequenced by immunoSEQ multiplex PCR; TCRdb stores in-frame clones only, minus some. The table lists 100,000 to 130,000 clones, 75% to 95% of them singletons. The sequencing used CD4+ or CD8+ T cells sorted from blood, collected in a trial of the OX40 agonist ivuxolimab. These receptors were obtained from an adult with an advanced solid tumor such as melanoma, head and neck, liver or kidney cancer. Each CDR3 is given with its conserved first and last residue. A D gene is named only where the DNA matches it firmly. Clone size is stated in some rows and not others, as once, few, many or a class when expanded.

TRBJ1-2,-,TRBV5-6,-,TGTGCCAGCAGCTTGGTCCAAACTAACTATGGCTACACCTTC,CASSLVQTNYGYTF
TRBJ1-5,-,TRBV4-3,TRBD1,TGCGCCAGCAGCCAAGGGGATGGGGGACAGGGTAGTCAGCCCCAGCATTTT,CASSQGDGGQGSQPQHF
TRBJ2-3,-,TRBV25-1,-,TGTGCCAGCAGTGAATCCGGACCAACAGATACGCAGTATTTT,CASSESGPTDTQYF
TRBJ2-1,-,TRBV19,-,TGTGCCAGTAGTATAGTTTGGGGGTCCTACAATGAGCAGTTCTTC,CASSIVWGSYNEQFF
TRBJ2-7,-,TRBV5-1,-,TGCGCCAGCAGCTTGAGTCTAGCGCCGATGGCAGGGTCCTACGAGCAGTACTTC,CASSLSLAPMAGSYEQYF
TRBJ2-5,-,TRBV30,-,TGTGCCTGGAGTGTTCTAGAGACCCAGTACTTC,CAWSVLETQYF
TRBJ1-5,-,TRBV11-3,-,TGTGCCAGCAGCTTAGATTCTACAGATCAGCCCCAGCATTTT,CASSLDSTDQPQHF
TRBJ1-1,few,TRBV18,-,TGTGCCAGCTCACCATTGGACAGTAAGAACACTGAAGCTTTCTTT,CASSPLDSKNTEAFF
TRBJ2-7,-,TRBV5-1,-,TGCGCCAGCAGCTTGGACGTACGCTCCTACGAGCAGTACTTC,CASSLDVRSYEQYF
TRBJ2-1,-,TRBV19,TRBD2,TGTGCCAGTAGTATGACGCTAGCGGGAGGACGGAGTGAGCAGTTCTTC,CASSMTLAGGRSEQFF
TRBJ2-7,-,TRBV5-4,TRBD2,TGTGCCAGCAGCTTGCTAGCGGGAGGTGTTGGAGAGCAGTACTTC,CASSLLAGGVGEQYF
TRBJ1-5,-,TRBV6-1,TRBD1,TGTGCCAGCACCTTGGACAGGACTCAGCCCCAGCATTTT,CASTLDRTQPQHF
TRBJ2-7,-,TRBV28,-,TGTGCCAGCAGGACATCCTCCGGGACGGCATACGAGCAGTACTTC,CASRTSSGTAYEQYF
TRBJ2-2,once,TRBV18,-,TGTGCCAGCTCACCAATTCGGGAGCCGCCCGGGGAGCTGTTTTTT,CASSPIREPPGELFF
TRBJ2-7,-,TRBV7-2,-,TGTGCCAGCAGCTTAATGCGGGACATTCCCTACGAGCAGTACTTC,CASSLMRDIPYEQYF
TRBJ1-1,-,TRBV19,-,TGTGCCAGTAGTCCCGGACAGAGGATGAACACTGAAGCTTTCTTT,CASSPGQRMNTEAFF
TRBJ2-7,-,TRBV7-2,-,TGTGCCAGCAGCCGACCCACTAAGACAGCTGAAAGCTCCTACGAGCAGTACTTC,CASSRPTKTAESSYEQYF
TRBJ1-6,-,TRBV5-1,-,TGCGCCAGCAGCCCCCGACAGGCCGATGAGGGTTCACCCCTCCACTTT,CASSPRQADEGSPLHF
TRBJ2-5,-,TRBV4-2,TRBD2,TGTGCCAGCAGCGCGACTAGCGAACAAGAGACCCAGTACTTC,CASSATSEQETQYF
TRBJ1-2,-,TRBV27,-,TGTGCCAATCGTGGCAGTCTGATAACTAACTATGGCTACACCTTC,CANRGSLITNYGYTF
TRBJ2-1,-,TRBV2,TRBD2,TGTGCCAGCAGTCGTGCTAGCGGGCGGTACAATGAGCAGTTCTTC,CASSRASGRYNEQFF
TRBJ2-7,once,TRBV5-6,-,TGTGCCAGCAGCTTGTACGCTTTGGAGCAGTACTTC,CASSLYALEQYF
TRBJ2-7,-,TRBV7-7,TRBD2,TGTGCCAGCAGCTTGACTAGCGGGAGTAGCGAGCAGTACTTC,CASSLTSGSSEQYF
TRBJ2-7,-,TRBV11-3,-,TGTGCCAGCAGCCCCCCCGGAATGGGCTCCTACGAGCAGTACTTC,CASSPPGMGSYEQYF
TRBJ2-5,-,TRBV7-2,TRBD1,TGTGCCAGCAGCCCGGGGGACAGGGTTGAGACCCAGTACTTC,CASSPGDRVETQYF
TRBJ1-1,-,TRBV7-9,TRBD1,TGTGCCAGCAGCTTAGTAATAAGGGGGCTTGAAGCTTTCTTT,CASSLVIRGLEAFF
TRBJ1-6,-,TRBV11-2,TRBD1,TGTGCCAGCAGCGGGGACAGTAATTCACCCCTCCACTTT,CASSGDSNSPLHF
TRBJ2-1,-,TRBV5-1,-,TGCGCCAGCAGCTTGGTTCTAGAGGGCGAGCAGTTCTTC,CASSLVLEGEQFF
TRBJ2-1,-,TRBV7-3,-,TGTGCCAGTGGGTCCGCCGGGCCTGAGCAGTTCTTC,CASGSAGPEQFF
TRBJ2-3,-,TRBV29-1,-,TGCAGCGTTGAAGATCGGAGCTCTAGCACAGATACGCAGTATTTT,CSVEDRSSSTDTQYF
TRBJ1-5,few,TRBV10-1,-,TGCGCCAGCAGGGGAGGCGCTTTAGACAATCAGCCCCAGCATTTT,CASRGGALDNQPQHF
TRBJ1-3,-,TRBV7-8,-,TGTGCCAGCAGCTTTGGCCTGTCCTCTGGAAACACCATATATTTT,CASSFGLSSGNTIYF
TRBJ2-1,-,TRBV19,TRBD2,TGTGCCAGTAGTATCCGTTTAGCGGGAGATGAGCAGTTCTTC,CASSIRLAGDEQFF
TRBJ1-2,-,TRBV19,-,TGTGCCAGTAGCCCGGACGGTCTACAAGGCTACACCTTC,CASSPDGLQGYTF
TRBJ2-5,-,TRBV4-2,-,TGTGCCAGCAGCCAAGATCCCAGGGGTTTAGAGACCCAGTACTTC,CASSQDPRGLETQYF
TRBJ1-4,-,TRBV4-3,-,TGCGCCAGCAGCCAAGCTCGGGCCAATTCTAATGAAAAACTGTTTTTT,CASSQARANSNEKLFF
TRBJ1-3,-,TRBV11-1,-,TGTGCCAGCAGCGCCTCAGGAAACACCATATATTTT,CASSASGNTIYF
TRBJ1-1,-,TRBV7-2,-,TGTGCCAGCAGCCCGCTTGGGAACACTGAAGCTTTCTTT,CASSPLGNTEAFF
TRBJ2-3,-,TRBV5-1,TRBD2,TGCGCCAGCAGCTTGTCTGGAAGCGGGAGGAGCACAGATACGCAGTATTTT,CASSLSGSGRSTDTQYF
TRBJ1-2,-,TRBV5-8,-,TGTGCCAGCAGCCCCGGAGGGCCGTATGGCTACACCTTC,CASSPGGPYGYTF
TRBJ2-2,-,TRBV7-2,-,TGTGCCAGCAGCTTAGAAGGGAACACCGGGGAGCTGTTTTTT,CASSLEGNTGELFF
TRBJ2-7,-,TRBV29-1,-,TGCAGCGTTGTAGGGACTGCTACTTCCTACGAGCAGTACTTC,CSVVGTATSYEQYF
TRBJ1-2,-,TRBV28,-,TGTGCCAGCAGTAATTACCAGAGCTATGGCTACACCTTC,CASSNYQSYGYTF
TRBJ2-7,once,TRBV29-1,TRBD1,TGCAGCGTTGCCCCCAGCCCGACGGACAGGGGGCCTCAGCAGTACTTC,CSVAPSPTDRGPQQYF
TRBJ2-7,-,TRBV19,TRBD1,TGTGCCAGTAGTAGGGACAGGCTCGTGGAGCAGTACTTC,CASSRDRLVEQYF
TRBJ1-2,-,TRBV10-3,TRBD1,TGTGCCATCAGTAGAACAGGGGGAACGATTAACTATGGCTACACCTTC,CAISRTGGTINYGYTF
TRBJ2-1,many,TRBV14,TRBD2,TGTGCCAGCAGCCAAGAGAGTAGCGGGAGGAGGTACAATGAGCAGTTCTTC,CASSQESSGRRYNEQFF
TRBJ1-2,-,TRBV2,-,TGTGCCAGCAGTGAAGGGAGGGTGGGCTATGGCTACACCTTC,CASSEGRVGYGYTF
TRBJ2-3,-,TRBV30,-,TGTGCCTGGGCCGGGTACACAGATACGCAGTATTTT,CAWAGYTDTQYF
TRBJ1-5,-,TRBV15,-,TGTGCCACCAGCAGGCCCCTGAGCAGGGGATCAGATAGCAATCAGCCCCAGCATTTT,CATSRPLSRGSDSNQPQHF
TRBJ2-3,-,TRBV18,-,TGTGCCAGCTCACCACCATATCAGGGAGCAGATACGCAGTATTTT,CASSPPYQGADTQYF
TRBJ1-1,-,TRBV11-2,TRBD1,TGTGCCAGCAGCTTTGGACAGGCTGAAGCTTTCTTT,CASSFGQAEAFF
TRBJ2-1,-,TRBV7-9,-,TGTGCCAGCAGCTTAAGACAGGAAATCAGCTCCTACAATGAGCAGTTCTTC,CASSLRQEISSYNEQFF
TRBJ1-2,-,TRBV19,-,TGTGCCAGTAGTAGGATGGAGGGATCCTATGGCTACACCTTC,CASSRMEGSYGYTF
TRBJ2-1,once,TRBV10-3,TRBD2,TGTGCCATCAGTGAGAGCCTCGGACTAGCGGGAGACAATGAGCAGTTCTTC,CAISESLGLAGDNEQFF
TRBJ2-2,-,TRBV5-1,TRBD2,TGCGCCAGCCAGCGGGAGTTGGCCGGGGAGCTGTTTTTT,CASQRELAGELFF
TRBJ1-3,-,TRBV6-5,TRBD1,TGTGCCTTGAAGGAGGGGGCCAGACGGGGAGCCATATATTTT,CALKEGARRGAIYF